One and the same sample provided the 17 T cell receptor beta chains below, sequenced in a study of Tregs in tolerant kidney transplant recipients. The assay was immunoSEQ multiplex PCR, and TCRdb's table has in-frame clones only and misses some. The sample records about 69,000 clones, about 88% being singletons. Sequences were derived from CD4+ T cells from blood, sampled before the transplant. The receptors shown here come from a human donor who received a combined kidney and bone marrow transplant.

J is TRBJ2-5 and V is TRBV27, with 11 positions matching TRBD2. The length of the CDR3 is 15 residues. CDR1 is MNHEY, CDR2 SMNVEV, per germline (reference sequence). V was clipped by 2 bases and J by 5 bases; unmatched bases: 4. CDR3 sequence: CASSLQLAGVETQYF. The CDR3 region has the DNA TGTGCCAGCAGTTTACAACTAGCGGGAGTCGAGACCCAGTACTTC.

Comments on this clone: The sample holds other DNA sequences that translate to the same CDR3. The genes are TRBV28 and TRBJ1-1; D is unclear. This CDR3 region has 12 residues. Trimming took off 2 bases at V and 3 bases at J, with 4 bases between the two ends. CDR1 and CDR2 from the germline V gene are MDHEN and SYDVKM. CDR3 residues: CASSLGHTEAFF. CDR3 sequence (DNA): TGTGCCAGCAGTTTAGGGCACACTGAAGCTTTCTTT.

The chain has TRBV6-1 and TRBJ1-4; D is unresolved. Between the trimmed V and J ends, which lost 4 bases and 11 bases, there was a span of 14 bases. The germline gives CDR1 MNHNS, CDR2 SASEGT. This CDR3 has 13 residues. CDR3 sequence reads: CASSVEGISKLFF. CDR3 coding DNA: TGTGCCAGCAGTGTAGAGGGTATCTCGAAACTGTTTTTT.

The rearrangement links TRBV11-2 to TRBJ2-1; D remains ambiguous. The CDR3 length is 15 residues. Germline assignment: CDR1 SGHAT and CDR2 FQNNGV. Trimming cost V 1 base and J 0 bases, with 7 bases left between them. In DNA form, the CDR3 reads TGTGCCAGCAGCTTAGGCGAGAGCTCCTACAATGAGCAGTTCTTC. It yields the protein CASSLGESSYNEQFF.

A note on this clone: This sample also contains other DNA sequences that code for the same CDR3. The V call is TRBV7-9, the J call TRBJ2-5; maybe TRBD1 (7 bases). CDR1 is SEHNR and CDR2 is FQNEAQ in the germline V gene (reference sequence). The V end lost 1 base, the J end lost 8 bases, and 14 bases lay between the germline ends. CDR3 length equals 14 residues. The CDR3 coding sequence is TGTGCCAGCAGCTTAGGTACAGGGGAGGAAACCCAGTACTTC. Translating it yields CASSLGTGEETQYF.

The chain couples TRBV5-6 to TRBJ1-2, with 9 nucleotides matching TRBD1. The CDR3 is 15 residues long. CDR1 and CDR2 (germline): SGHDT, YYEEEE. Unmatched junction bases numbered 5, after V lost 1 base and J lost 4 bases. The CDR3 spells CASSLTPTGGYGYTF. CDR3 nucleotides: TGTGCCAGCAGCTTGACCCCGACAGGGGGCTATGGCTACACCTTC.

The gene calls are TRBV28 and TRBJ2-1; D possibly corresponds to TRBD1 (5 bases). Germline assignment: CDR1 MDHEN and CDR2 SYDVKM. The CDR3 is made up of 15 amino acids. Deletions cut 7 bases from V and 2 bases from J, with 15 bases between. CDR3 sequence reads: CASTLDQGPYNEQFF. CDR3 coding DNA: TGTGCCAGCACCCTTGACCAGGGCCCCTACAATGAGCAGTTCTTC.

The rearrangement links TRBV29-1 to TRBJ2-7; 7 nucleotides agree with TRBD1. Losses at the gene ends were 6 bases for V and 7 bases for J; bases not matched to a gene: 6. The CDR3 covers 11 residues. Germline V gene sequence: CDR1 SQVTM, CDR2 ANQGSEA. The CDR3 DNA reads TGCAGCGTAAACAGGGGTCGGGAGCAGTACTTC. As protein: CSVNRGREQYF.

The CDR3 region is CARSLMTSVAGGNSYEQYF. The CDR3 nucleotides are TGTGCCAGAAGCTTGATGACTTCAGTAGCGGGAGGGAATTCCTACGAGCAGTACTTC. The chain carries TRBV5-3 and TRBJ2-7; 11 bases match TRBD2. TRBV5-3 is recorded as an ORF, its role being uncertain. The CDR3 loop spans 19 amino acids. J gave up 1 base and V 1 base, and 13 bases lay outside the gene matches.

J is TRBJ2-7 and V is TRBV27; D perhaps matches TRBD2 (6 bases). Germline loops: CDR1 MNHEY, CDR2 SMNVEV (reference sequence). Trimming stripped 6 bases from V and 4 bases from J, with 19 bases between. The CDR3 is 15 residues long. As DNA, the CDR3 is TGTGCCAGCAGCCCATCGGACTATGAATTGTACGAGCAGTACTTC. It translates to CASSPSDYELYEQYF.

The rearrangement joins TRBV27 to TRBJ2-1, with D possibly TRBD2 on 7 matching bases. Germline V gene sequence: CDR1 MNHEY, CDR2 SMNVEV (reference sequence). V shed 7 bases and J shed 0 bases, with 22 bases lying between them. The CDR3 contains 18 residues. Written as DNA, the CDR3 is TGTGCCAGCAACTTAAGGACTAGGGGGGACCACTCCTACAATGAGCAGTTCTTC. It codes for CASNLRTRGDHSYNEQFF.

V gene TRBV4-2 combines with J gene TRBJ2-7; 7 positions agree with TRBD1. Germline-derived CDR1 and CDR2 are LGHNA and YNFKEQ. V shed 1 base and J 0 bases; nucleotides not matched to a gene: 3. The CDR3 spans 15 residues. CDR3 nucleotide sequence: TGTGCCAGCAGCCAAGGGGACAGTCTCTCCTACGAGCAGTACTTC. It translates to CASSQGDSLSYEQYF.

The rearrangement uses TRBV7-3 and TRBJ1-1, with no clear D. V lost 2 bases to trimming and J lost 1 base, with 8 bases between them. This CDR3 spans 14 amino acids. CDR1 and CDR2 (germline): SGHTA, FQGTGA. Here the CDR3 DNA reads TGTGCCAGCAGCTTATCACCGGGGAACACTGAAGCTTTCTTT. It translates to CASSLSPGNTEAFF.

J is TRBJ2-1 and V is TRBV2; 13 bases align to TRBD2. Unmatched junction bases numbered 4, after V lost 5 bases and J lost 6 bases. The CDR3 is made up of 15 amino acids. From germline, CDR1 is SNHLY and CDR2 FYNNEI. The CDR3 sequence: CASSTTSGRANEQFF. The CDR3 DNA is TGTGCCAGCAGTACTACTAGCGGGAGGGCCAATGAGCAGTTCTTC.

V gene TRBV7-2 combines with J gene TRBJ2-1, with D perhaps matching TRBD1 (5 bases). The CDR3 totals 11 residues. Germline loops: CDR1 SGHTA, CDR2 FQGNSA. The V gene lost 7 bases and the J gene lost 8 bases, with 9 bases spanning the gap. The CDR3 DNA is TGTGCCAGCACCTGGGGCCATGAGCAGTTCTTC. Amino acids: CASTWGHEQFF.

This clone was seen just once. CDR3 DNA sequence: TGTGCCAGCACACTAGCGGGAGTCGACGAGCAGTACTTC. This codes for CASTLAGVDEQYF. The chain employs TRBV7-9 and TRBJ2-7; 11 nucleotides align to TRBD2. CDR1 SEHNR and CDR2 FQNEAQ come from the germline V gene (reference sequence). The CDR3 consists of 13 residues. J lost 5 bases, V lost 7 bases, and 4 bases had no gene match.

The chain couples TRBV7-2 to TRBJ1-2; D unresolved. V was cut by 1 base and J by 8 bases, with 11 bases left in between. This CDR3 is built from 13 residues. Per the germline V gene, CDR1 is SGHTA and CDR2 is FQGNSA. The CDR3 region has the DNA TGTGCCAGCAGCTTAGGCCTTATCGGGGGCTACACCTTC. Translated: CASSLGLIGGYTF.